Following are 6 T cell receptor beta chains from one sample sequenced in a study of radiation and T cells in renal cell carcinoma. The sample's time point: blood 4 weeks post-SBRT, at nephrectomy. Treatment given: 15 Gy SBRT to primary tumor, nephrectomy 4 weeks later. The protocol was immunoSEQ multiplex PCR, while the TCRdb copy is restricted to in-frame clones and leaves out a portion. The sample yields approximately 150,000 clones, about 86% seen once. The starting material was blood, obtained from a patient whose treatment included radiotherapy and nephrectomy. These receptors came from a woman between 50 and 59 years old with renal cell carcinoma.

The table lists this clone with a count of one. The DNA of the CDR3 is TGTGCCAGCGCAGAAAGGGGATACAATGAGCAGTTCTTC. Translating it yields CASAERGYNEQFF. This chain joins TRBV28 and TRBJ2-1, with D possibly matching TRBD1 (5 bases). Trimming shortened V by 8 bases and J by 4 bases, and 12 bases separated the two germline ends. This CDR3 has 13 amino acids. Germline loops: CDR1 MDHEN, CDR2 SYDVKM.

The chain has TRBV5-1 and TRBJ2-1, with 11 bases identical to TRBD2. The V and J ends lost 0 bases and 4 bases, in that order; junction bases with no gene match: 0. The CDR3 totals 15 residues. Germline V gives CDR1 SGHRS, CDR2 YFSETQ. In nucleotides, the CDR3 is TGCGCCAGCAGCTTGGGACTAGCGGGGTACAATGAGCAGTTCTTC. It is translated as CASSLGLAGYNEQFF.

J is TRBJ1-6 and V is TRBV2; 9 bases line up with TRBD1. This CDR3 is 13 amino acids long. The V gene's germline CDR1 is SNHLY and CDR2 FYNNEI. Trimming removed 6 bases from V and 9 bases from J; junction bases left unmatched: 3. The CDR3 DNA sequence: TGTGCCAGCAGGGTGACAGGGGGTTCACCCCTCCACTTT. It codes for CASRVTGGSPLHF.

The V and J genes are TRBV11-2 and TRBJ1-4, with 7 bases lining up with TRBD1. From germline, CDR1 is SGHAT and CDR2 FQNNGV. This CDR3 region has 15 residues. V gave up 4 bases and J gave up 3 bases; unmatched junction bases: 5. The CDR3 here is CASSSSGTANEKLFF. The CDR3 coding sequence is TGTGCCAGCAGCTCCTCCGGGACAGCTAATGAAAAACTGTTTTTT.

V and J are TRBV4-1 and TRBJ2-7, with D possibly TRBD2 on 6 matching bases. CDR3 length: 18 residues. V lost 2 bases to trimming and J lost 2 bases, with 22 bases between them. CDR1 and CDR2 (germline): MGHRA, YSYEKL. The CDR3 coding sequence is TGCGCCAGCAGCCAACGGGCCCTGGGGGTTAGCGGAGCCTACGAGCAGTACTTC. Translating it yields CASSQRALGVSGAYEQYF.

The rearrangement uses TRBV10-3 and TRBJ1-5; 10 positions match TRBD1. Trimming cost V 6 bases and J 4 bases; bases outside gene matches: 3. CDR1 and CDR2 from the germline V gene are ENHRY and SYGVKD. This CDR3 comprises 14 residues. The CDR3 region has the DNA TGTGCCATCAGAGGGGACAGGGGTAATCAGCCCCAGCATTTT. It is translated as CAIRGDRGNQPQHF.